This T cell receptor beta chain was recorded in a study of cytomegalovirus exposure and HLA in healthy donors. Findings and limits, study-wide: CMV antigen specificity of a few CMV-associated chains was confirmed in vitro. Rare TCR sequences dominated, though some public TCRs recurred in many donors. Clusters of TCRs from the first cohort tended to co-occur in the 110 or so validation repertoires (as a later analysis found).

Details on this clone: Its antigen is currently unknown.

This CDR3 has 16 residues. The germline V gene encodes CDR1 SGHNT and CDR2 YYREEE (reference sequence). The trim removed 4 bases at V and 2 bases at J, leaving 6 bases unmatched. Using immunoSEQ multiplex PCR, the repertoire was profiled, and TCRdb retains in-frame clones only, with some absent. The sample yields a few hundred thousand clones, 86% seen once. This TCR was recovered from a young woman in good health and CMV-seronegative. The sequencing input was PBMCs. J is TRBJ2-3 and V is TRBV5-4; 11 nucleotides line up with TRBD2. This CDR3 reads CASSPRLAGTTDTQYF. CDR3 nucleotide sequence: TGTGCCAGCAGCCCTAGACTAGCGGGAACCACAGATACGCAGTATTTT.